The entry below gives a single T cell receptor (beta chain) sequence along with its context. Its target is not known. 60 Vbeta and 13 Jbeta primers were used in PCR. Profiled with immunoSEQ multiplex PCR; TCRdb holds only in-frame clones, not every one. The repertoire has roughly 190,000 clones, approximately 59% of them found once; the top ten carry 2.5% to 3%. The source of the sample is a study of cytomegalovirus exposure and HLA in healthy donors. Study-wide results and caveats: Prior analysis indicated that the majority of TCR beta V segments exhibited productivity approximately 90% or approximately 30% of the time.

Germline loops: CDR1 LNHDA, CDR2 SQIVND (reference sequence). The length of the CDR3 is 15 residues. V was cut by 4 bases and J by 7 bases, with 20 bases left in between. Sequencing was performed on PBMCs. The chain combines TRBV19 with TRBJ2-7, with D possibly being TRBD2 (6 bases). The TCR comes from a man between 40 and 49 years old in good health and CMV-seronegative. The CDR3 region has the DNA TGTGCCAGTAGTACCACCGGGACTGTTCAGGGAGAGCAGTACTTC. Translating gives CASSTTGTVQGEQYF.